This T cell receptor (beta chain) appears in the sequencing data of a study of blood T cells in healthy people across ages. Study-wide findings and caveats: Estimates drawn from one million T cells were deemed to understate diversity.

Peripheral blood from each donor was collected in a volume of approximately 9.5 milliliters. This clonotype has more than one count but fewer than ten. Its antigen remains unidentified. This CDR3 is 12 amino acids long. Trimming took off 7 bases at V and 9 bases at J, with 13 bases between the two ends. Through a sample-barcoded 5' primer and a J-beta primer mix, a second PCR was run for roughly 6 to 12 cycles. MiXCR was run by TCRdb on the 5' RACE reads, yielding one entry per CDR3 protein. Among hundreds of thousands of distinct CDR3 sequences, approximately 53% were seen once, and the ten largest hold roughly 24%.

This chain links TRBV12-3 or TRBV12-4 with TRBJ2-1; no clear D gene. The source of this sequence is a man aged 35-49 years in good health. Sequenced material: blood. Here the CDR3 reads CASTYTLSEQFF. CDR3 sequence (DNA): TGTGCCAGCACCTACACGCTGAGTGAGCAGTTCTTC.